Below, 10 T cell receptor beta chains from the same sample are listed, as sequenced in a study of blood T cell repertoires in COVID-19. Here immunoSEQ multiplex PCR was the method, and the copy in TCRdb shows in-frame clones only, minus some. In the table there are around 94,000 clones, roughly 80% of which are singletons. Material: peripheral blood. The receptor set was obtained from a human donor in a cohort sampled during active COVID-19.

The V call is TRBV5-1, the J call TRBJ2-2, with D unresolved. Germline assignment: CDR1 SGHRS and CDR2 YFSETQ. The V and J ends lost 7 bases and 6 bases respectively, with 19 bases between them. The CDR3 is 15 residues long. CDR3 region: CASRKLGTPAGELFF. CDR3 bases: TGCGCCAGCCGCAAGCTAGGAACGCCGGCCGGGGAGCTGTTTTTT.

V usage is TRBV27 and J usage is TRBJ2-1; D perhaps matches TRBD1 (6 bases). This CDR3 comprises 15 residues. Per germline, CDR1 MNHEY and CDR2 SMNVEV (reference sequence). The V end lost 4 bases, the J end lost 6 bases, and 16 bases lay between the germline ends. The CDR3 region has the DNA TGTGCCAGCAGTTCTGAGGGACATATTCTCAATGAGCAGTTCTTC. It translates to CASSSEGHILNEQFF.

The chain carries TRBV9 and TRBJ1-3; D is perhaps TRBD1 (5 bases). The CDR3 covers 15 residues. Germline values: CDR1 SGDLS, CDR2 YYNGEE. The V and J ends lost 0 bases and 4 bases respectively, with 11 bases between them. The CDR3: CASSVEDWGGNTIYF. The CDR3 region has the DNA TGTGCCAGCAGCGTAGAAGACTGGGGCGGAAACACCATATATTTT.

The CDR3 is CASSPPLSGNTIYF. CDR3 coding DNA: TGTGCCAGCAGCCCCCCCCTCTCTGGAAACACCATATATTTT. This rearrangement joins TRBV7-9 to TRBJ1-3; no clear D gene. From germline, CDR1 is SEHNR and CDR2 FQNEAQ (reference sequence). The CDR3 totals 14 residues. With 5 bases removed from V and 0 bases from J, the gap between germline ends came to 8 bases.

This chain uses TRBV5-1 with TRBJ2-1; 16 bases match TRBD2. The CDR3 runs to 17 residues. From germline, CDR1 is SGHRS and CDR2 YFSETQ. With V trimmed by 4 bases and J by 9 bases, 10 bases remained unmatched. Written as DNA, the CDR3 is TGCGCCAGCAGCCCGGGACTAGCGGGAGGGCCTGTTTTTGAGCAGTTCTTC. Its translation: CASSPGLAGGPVFEQFF.

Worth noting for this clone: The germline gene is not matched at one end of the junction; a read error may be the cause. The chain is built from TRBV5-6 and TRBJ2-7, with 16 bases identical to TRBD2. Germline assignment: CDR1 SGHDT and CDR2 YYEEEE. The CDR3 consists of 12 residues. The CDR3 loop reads CASSPGTSGREF. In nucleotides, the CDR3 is TGTGCCAGCAGCCCCGGGACTAGCGGGAGGGAATTC.

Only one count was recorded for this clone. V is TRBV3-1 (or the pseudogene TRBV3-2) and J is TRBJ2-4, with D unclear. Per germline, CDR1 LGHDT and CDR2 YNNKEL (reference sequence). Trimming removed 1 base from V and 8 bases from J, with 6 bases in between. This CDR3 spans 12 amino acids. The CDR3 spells CASSQAGDIQYF. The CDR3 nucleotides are TGTGCCAGCAGCCAAGCAGGCGACATTCAGTACTTC.

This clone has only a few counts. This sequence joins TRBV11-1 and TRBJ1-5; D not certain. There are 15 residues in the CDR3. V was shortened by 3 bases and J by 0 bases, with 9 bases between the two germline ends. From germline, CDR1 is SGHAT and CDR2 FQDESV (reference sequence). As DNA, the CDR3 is TGTGCCAGCAGCTTGGGAGCAGATAGCAATCAGCCCCAGCATTTT. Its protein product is CASSLGADSNQPQHF.

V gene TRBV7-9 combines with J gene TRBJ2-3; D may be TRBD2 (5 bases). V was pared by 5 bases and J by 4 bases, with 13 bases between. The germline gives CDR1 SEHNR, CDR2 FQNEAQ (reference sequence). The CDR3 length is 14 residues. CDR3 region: CASSPGLHADTQYF. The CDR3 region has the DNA TGTGCCAGCAGCCCAGGACTGCACGCAGATACGCAGTATTTT.

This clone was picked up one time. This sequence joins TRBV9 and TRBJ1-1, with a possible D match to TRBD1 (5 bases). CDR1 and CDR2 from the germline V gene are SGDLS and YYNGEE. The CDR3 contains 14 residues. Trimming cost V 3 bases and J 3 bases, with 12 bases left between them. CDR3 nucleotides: TGTGCCAGCAGCGCAAGCCCAGGGTACACTGAAGCTTTCTTT. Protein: CASSASPGYTEAFF.